The entry below describes one T cell receptor (beta chain). Its target is unknown. This specimen belongs to a study of cytomegalovirus exposure and HLA in healthy donors. Points from the study as a whole: Indistinguishable V segments, including TRBV6-2 and TRBV6-3, were excluded. Most TCR sequences showed up rarely, but some public TCRs showed up in many donors.

Germline values: CDR1 SGHRS, CDR2 YFSETQ. The CDR3 is made up of 17 amino acids. With 0 bases clipped from V and 5 bases from J, the junction kept 12 bases outside the gene matches. The PCR was carried out with 60 Vbeta primers and 13 Jbeta primers. Method: immunoSEQ multiplex PCR; TCRdb's copy keeps in-frame clones and lacks some. Here the sample spans about 130,000 clones, under 80% being singletons. The sequence was obtained from a man in his forties or fifties in good health and CMV-seropositive. V and J are TRBV5-1 and TRBJ2-3; TRBD1 matches 7 bases. Sequencing was carried out using PBMCs. CDR3 residues: CASSLEGRDRVGDTQYF. In nucleotides, the CDR3 is TGCGCCAGCAGCTTGGAAGGCCGAGACAGGGTAGGAGATACGCAGTATTTT.